The clone carrying this T cell receptor (beta chain) was recorded at least ten times. Antigen unknown. This entry comes from a study of T cell repertoires in cytomegalovirus infection. Study details: Based on public TCR beta signatures, there were indications of CMV infection and of a matching HLA type. General study findings and limits: Of the TCR beta families, the public ones yielded a cumulative frequency that identified carriers of CMV plus the relevant HLA. Ex vivo, HLA-C-restricted CMV-specific TCR beta clonotypes prevailed over the rest of the response.

From germline, CDR1 is SGHTA and CDR2 FQGTGA. Unmatched junction bases numbered 5, after V lost 2 bases and J lost 3 bases. The CDR3 is made up of 15 amino acids. MiXCR, run by TCRdb on the reads, gives a single entry per CDR3 protein. The sample records about 150,000 distinct CDR3 sequences, about 25% being singletons. The chain is built from TRBV7-3 and TRBJ2-3; TRBD2 agrees at 7 bases. This sequence was found in a human donor in good health (CMV status not recorded). Some clones in this sample may be carry-over from other donors' samples. The sample comprised PBMCs. CDR3 in DNA: TGTGCCAGCAGCTTAGCTAGCGGAACAACAGATACGCAGTATTTT. It codes for CASSLASGTTDTQYF.